Following are 6 T cell receptor beta chains from one sample sequenced in a study of T-cell reconstitution after alpha-beta-depleted transplantation in children. Library preparation (for TCRbeta) was performed with unique molecular identifiers. MiXCR, run by TCRdb on the PCR reads, gives a single entry per CDR3 protein. The sample lists about 420,000 distinct CDR3 sequences; around 15% were seen once. Sequenced material: PBMCs, mostly from graft donor cells, taken 360 days after TCRalphabeta/CD19-depleted stem cell transplant. The receptors shown here come from a boy in the first two years of life who had a stem cell transplant for Wiskott-Aldrich syndrome, so the T cells may come from the graft donor.

The chain recombines TRBV7-9 with TRBJ2-5; D gene ambiguous. The CDR3 runs to 13 residues. Trimming removed 1 base at V and 5 bases at J, with 8 bases between. Germline assignment: CDR1 SEHNR and CDR2 FQNEAQ (reference sequence). The CDR3 loop is CASSLVPTETQYF. The CDR3 DNA is TGTGCCAGCAGCTTAGTGCCGACGGAGACCCAGTACTTC.

V and J are TRBV29-1 and TRBJ2-2; D is perhaps TRBD1 (5 bases). CDR1 and CDR2 (germline): SQVTM, ANQGSEA. V lost 3 bases, J lost 6 bases, and 8 bases lay in between. This CDR3 has 12 amino acids. The CDR3 sequence: CSVEGPAGELFF. In nucleotides, the CDR3 is TGCAGCGTTGAGGGGCCGGCCGGGGAGCTGTTTTTT.

The chain carries TRBV28 and TRBJ1-6; no definite D call. CDR1 is MDHEN, CDR2 SYDVKM, per germline. Trimming removed 3 bases from V and 11 bases from J, with 8 bases in between. The CDR3 runs 12 residues. CDR3 amino acids: CASSFKRAPLHF. The CDR3 region has the DNA TGTGCCAGCAGTTTTAAAAGGGCACCCCTCCACTTT.

The rearrangement links TRBV5-6 to TRBJ2-5; unclear D gene. There are 12 residues in the CDR3. Germline CDR1 is SGHDT and CDR2 is YYEEEE. V was clipped by 2 bases and J by 5 bases, with 7 bases between them. CDR3 in amino acids: CASSFEEETQYF. CDR3 DNA: TGTGCCAGCAGCTTCGAAGAGGAGACCCAGTACTTC. The full variable domain, in which reference TRBV5-6 and TRBJ2-5 provide the parts outside the CDR3, is DAGVTQSPTHLIKTRGQQVTLRCSPKSGHDTVSWYQQALGQGPQFIFQYYEEEERQRGNFPDRFSGHQFPNYSSELNVNALLLGDSALYLCASSFEEETQYFGPGTRLLVL.

This clonotype was seen a few times. The rearrangement joins TRBV5-6 to TRBJ1-5; 9 bases line up with TRBD1. V was pared by 3 bases and J by 2 bases, with 3 bases of the junction left unmatched. In germline, CDR1 is SGHDT, CDR2 YYEEEE. CDR3 length equals 15 residues. CDR3 nucleotide sequence: TGTGCCAGCAGCTCGGGACAGGGCCGCAATCAGCCCCAGCATTTT. Its translation is CASSSGQGRNQPQHF. The entire variable domain, with the rest obtained from reference TRBV5-6 and TRBJ1-5, is as follows: DAGVTQSPTHLIKTRGQQVTLRCSPKSGHDTVSWYQQALGQGPQFIFQYYEEEERQRGNFPDRFSGHQFPNYSSELNVNALLLGDSALYLCASSSGQGRNQPQHFGDGTRLSIL.

The CDR3 sequence is CASSVIGTGEAFF. CDR3 nucleotide sequence: TGTGCCAGCAGCGTTATAGGGACAGGTGAAGCTTTCTTT. The V and J genes are TRBV7-9 and TRBJ1-1, with TRBD1 matching 8 bases. The CDR3 totals 13 residues. Germline values: CDR1 SEHNR, CDR2 FQNEAQ (reference sequence). J lost 7 bases, V lost 5 bases, and 6 bases had no gene match.